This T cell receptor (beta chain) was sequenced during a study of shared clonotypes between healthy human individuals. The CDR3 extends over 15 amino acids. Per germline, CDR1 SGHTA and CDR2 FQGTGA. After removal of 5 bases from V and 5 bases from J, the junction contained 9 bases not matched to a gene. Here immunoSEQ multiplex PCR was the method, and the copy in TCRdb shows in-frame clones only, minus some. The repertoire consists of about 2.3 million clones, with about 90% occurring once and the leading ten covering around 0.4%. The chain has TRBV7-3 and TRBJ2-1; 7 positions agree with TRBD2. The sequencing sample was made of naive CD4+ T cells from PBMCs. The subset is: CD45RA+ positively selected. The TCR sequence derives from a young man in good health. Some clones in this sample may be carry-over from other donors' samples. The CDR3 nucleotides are TGTGCCAGCAGCCTCACCGGGACTACCAACAATGAGCAGTTCTTC. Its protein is CASSLTGTTNNEQFF.